The table lists the clone carrying this T cell receptor (beta chain) with many counts. Its specificity is not known. This entry belongs to a study of naive and memory T cell subsets. The CDR3 runs 14 residues. The germline CDR1 and CDR2 sequences are SEHNR and FQNEAQ (reference sequence). Trimming cost V 4 bases and J 1 base, with 10 bases left between them. Treatment given: skin biopsy from PPD injection site in Mantoux-positive individual. TCR cDNA received a 3' ligated oligonucleotide that carried a UMI. The SP2 primer and nested alpha and beta constant region primers amplified ligated cDNA in four rounds. Reverse transcription of blood and skin TCR RNA was primed at alpha and beta constant regions. TCRdb recomputed calls from the UMI-ligation and nested PCR reads with MiXCR, one row per CDR3 protein. The repertoire holds more than 30,000 distinct CDR3 sequences, under 8.5% seen once, with over 3% in the top ten.

Points from the study as a whole: Reportedly, tuberculin skin test sites gave far more TCRs than other biopsies.

The material was skin, obtained from a tuberculin skin test site. The chain has TRBV7-9 and TRBJ2-5; D is undetermined. This clonotype was obtained from an adult in good health. The CDR3 DNA reads TGTGCCAGCAGCTCTAGGGTGAGCCAAGAGACCCAGTACTTC. Translation: CASSSRVSQETQYF. The variable domain in full, with the rest retrieved from reference TRBV7-9 and TRBJ2-5, is DTGVSQNPRHKITKRGQNVTFRCDPISEHNRLYWYRQTLGQGPEFLTYFQNEAQLEKSRLLSDRFSAERPKGSFSTLEIQRTEQGDSAMYLCASSSRVSQETQYFGPGTRLLVL.